The clone carrying this TCR beta chain was seen only once. The same CDR3 is also encoded by other DNA sequences in this sample. The sample belongs to a study of shared clonotypes between healthy human individuals. TCRdb's copy holds only in-frame clones and misses some; the assay was immunoSEQ multiplex PCR. The table shows 2 million to 2.5 million clones, with under 95% occurring only once. Trimming took 1 base from V and 2 from J, leaving 5 bases between them. CDR3 size: 13 residues. The germline CDR1 and CDR2 sequences are KGHSH and LQKENI. The receptor comes from a man aged 18 to 29 in good health. Some clones in this sample may be carry-over from other donors' samples. Sequenced sample: naive CD4+ T cells from PBMCs. Subset indicated: CD45RA+ positively selected. V gene TRBV18 combines with J gene TRBJ1-1; D unclear. The CDR3 coding sequence is TGTGCCAGCTCACCACAGGTAAACACTGAAGCTTTCTTT. Protein: CASSPQVNTEAFF.